The 13 T cell receptor beta chains below all came from one sample that was sequenced in a study of OX40 agonist ivuxolimab in advanced cancers. The assay was immunoSEQ multiplex PCR, and TCRdb's table has in-frame clones only and misses some. This table has 80,000 to 85,000 clones, roughly 86% appearing once. The input for sequencing was CD4+ or CD8+ T cells sorted from blood, taken in a trial of the OX40 agonist ivuxolimab. Source of these receptors: an adult with an advanced solid tumor such as melanoma, head and neck, liver or kidney cancer.

The chain is built from TRBV11-3 and TRBJ2-6, with D possibly TRBD1 on 6 matching bases. Trimming removed 2 bases from V and 2 bases from J, with 7 bases in between. This CDR3 is built from 15 residues. CDR1 is SGHNT and CDR2 is YENEEA in the germline V gene. CDR3 sequence: CASSLWDTGANVLTF. DNA for the CDR3: TGTGCCAGCAGCTTATGGGACACTGGGGCCAACGTCCTGACTTTC. The full variable domain, its missing parts supplied by reference TRBV11-3 and TRBJ2-6, is EAGVVQSPRYKIIEKKQPVAFWCNPISGHNTLYWYLQNLGQGPELLIRYENEEAVDDSQLPKDRFSAERLKGVDSTLKIQPAELGDSAVYLCASSLWDTGANVLTFGAGSRLTVL.

The J gene is TRBJ2-6, the V gene TRBV10-2, with D perhaps given as TRBD1 or TRBD2 (5 bases each). The CDR3 has 18 amino acids. Germline assignment: CDR1 WSHSY and CDR2 SAAADI. The V end lost 5 bases, the J end lost 0 bases, and 17 bases lay between the germline ends. CDR3 bases: TGCGCCAGCAGTCAGACGGGGCATCCAAGCTCTGGGGCCAACGTCCTGACTTTC. It codes for CASSQTGHPSSGANVLTF.

The chain employs TRBV9 and TRBJ2-2; D gene ambiguous. This CDR3 is 15 amino acids long. The germline gives CDR1 SGDLS, CDR2 YYNGEE. Trimming left V 4 bases short and J 0 bases short, with 10 bases between. Written as DNA, the CDR3 is TGTGCCAGCAGCCCGAGACCTACGAACACCGGGGAGCTGTTTTTT. Its protein product is CASSPRPTNTGELFF.

V gene TRBV7-6 combines with J gene TRBJ1-3; the match to TRBD1 covers 7 bases. Germline assignment: CDR1 SGHVS and CDR2 FNYEAQ. The CDR3 extends over 16 amino acids. J lost 3 bases, V lost 5 bases, and 10 bases had no gene match. CDR3 in DNA: TGTGCCAGCAGCCTTCGGGACAGCTTTAGTGGAAACACCATATATTTT. Amino acid sequence: CASSLRDSFSGNTIYF.

V gene TRBV18 combines with J gene TRBJ1-1; TRBD1 agrees at 7 bases. This CDR3 has 12 amino acids. Trimming at V came to 5 bases and at J to 13 bases, leaving 10 bases not matched to a gene. Germline-derived CDR1 and CDR2 are KGHSH and LQKENI. The CDR3 nucleotides read TGTGCCAGCTCAAAAGGGACAGTTGGGGATTTCTTT. Translation: CASSKGTVGDFF.

V usage is TRBV21-1 and J usage is TRBJ2-7; the tabulated D call, TRBD2, remains unverified against the DNA. TRBV21-1 is a known pseudogene. The CDR3 totals 21 residues. Here the CDR3 reads CASSNVRGLAGGRSYVLEQYF. CDR3 sequence (DNA): TGTGCCAGCAGCAATGTCCGGGGACTAGCGGGAGGTCGATCCTACGTTTTAGAGCAGTACTTC.

For this clone: This likely traces to a read error, being one base from a far larger clone. The chain has TRBV7-8 and TRBJ2-3, with D hard to call. The germline V gene has CDR1 SGHVS and CDR2 FQNEAQ. The CDR3 extends over 12 amino acids. Trimming removed 1 base at V and 2 bases at J, with 1 base between. The CDR3 DNA is TGTGCCAGCAGCTTAGACACAGATACGCAGTATTTT. Residues: CASSLDTDTQYF. Based on the CDR3 plus reference TRBV7-8 and TRBJ2-3, the full variable domain is GAGVSQSPRYKVAKRGQDVALRCDPISGHVSLFWYQQALGQGPEFLTYFQNEAQLDKSGLPSDRFFAERPEGSVSTLKIQRTQQEDSAVYLCASSLDTDTQYFGPGTRLTVL.

The rearrangement joins TRBV14 to TRBJ2-2; 7 nucleotides align to TRBD1. J gave up 2 bases and V 4 bases, and 7 bases lay outside the gene matches. CDR3 length: 16 residues. Germline-derived CDR1 and CDR2 are SGHDN and FVKESK. The CDR3 region has the DNA TGTGCCAGCAGCCCTCCGGGACAGCCTAACACCGGGGAGCTGTTTTTT. It specifies CASSPPGQPNTGELFF.

The V call is TRBV5-3, the J call TRBJ2-1, with TRBD2 matching over 9 bases. TRBV5-3 is an ORF; its function is uncertain. The J segment lost 2 bases and the V segment lost 6 bases, leaving 6 bases of the junction unmatched. There are 15 residues in the CDR3. The chain's CDR3 is CARMGSSGTYNEQFF. CDR3 nucleotides: TGTGCCAGAATGGGGTCTAGCGGGACCTACAATGAGCAGTTCTTC.

V gene TRBV28 combines with J gene TRBJ1-1; D gene uncertain. The V and J ends lost 3 bases and 11 bases respectively, with 16 bases between them. Per the germline V gene, CDR1 is MDHEN and CDR2 is SYDVKM. This CDR3 spans 13 amino acids. As DNA, the CDR3 is TGTGCCAGCAGTTTTATATCGGGGAGTGGCGCTTTCTTT. Its translation: CASSFISGSGAFF.

This chain joins TRBV30 and TRBJ1-2; D gene ambiguous. V was shortened by 4 bases and J by 2 bases, with 14 bases between the two germline ends. The CDR3 has 14 residues. CDR1 is GTSNPN and CDR2 is SVGIG in the germline V gene (reference sequence). The CDR3 is CAWTLESQNYGYTF. The CDR3 region has the DNA TGTGCCTGGACCCTCGAAAGTCAGAACTATGGCTACACCTTC.

Only one count was recorded for this clone. J is TRBJ1-6 and V is TRBV5-6; possible D gene TRBD1, 6 bases. The CDR3 has 14 residues. CDR1 SGHDT and CDR2 YYEEEE come from the germline V gene. V was cut by 3 bases and J by 4 bases, with 8 bases left in between. CDR3 sequence (DNA): TGTGCCAGCAGCTCAACAGGGTATAATTCACCCCTCCACTTT. This encodes CASSSTGYNSPLHF. Full variable domain (outside the CDR3, taken from reference TRBV5-6 and TRBJ1-6): DAGVTQSPTHLIKTRGQQVTLRCSPKSGHDTVSWYQQALGQGPQFIFQYYEEEERQRGNFPDRFSGHQFPNYSSELNVNALLLGDSALYLCASSSTGYNSPLHFGNGTRLTVT.

This clone appeared once. This rearrangement joins TRBV6-5 to TRBJ1-2; D is unclear. This CDR3 region has 12 residues. The V gene's germline CDR1 is MNHEY and CDR2 SVGAGI. The germline V and J ends were trimmed by 3 bases and 8 bases, with 10 bases remaining between them. The CDR3 coding sequence is TGTGCCAGCAGTTATGACCAAAACGGCTACACCTTC. It specifies CASSYDQNGYTF.